This T cell receptor (beta chain) derives from a study of blood T cell repertoires in COVID-19. Across the whole study: Whether acute or convalescent, the COVID-19 samples came from the United States, Italy and Spain. PBMCs, B-cell-depleted T cells, or T cells provided the cDNA or gDNA that made up the material.

On this clone itself: The germline gene is not matched at one end of the junction; a read error may be the cause.

The germline CDR1 and CDR2 sequences are SGHVS and FQNEAQ. The CDR3 extends over 13 amino acids. As originally analysed: For nucleated cells, counts were estimated from reference gene primer amplification. The assay was immunoSEQ multiplex PCR, and TCRdb's table has in-frame clones only and misses some. Clone size and the V and J calls come from that table; the DNA yielded D and trimming. The sample lists around 160,000 clones, roughly 76% occurring once. V and J are TRBV7-8 and TRBJ1-1; D unclear. Sequences were obtained from peripheral blood. The clonotype was recovered from a human donor with acute or convalescent COVID-19. The donor label of this sample is uncertain. CDR3 bases: TGTGCCAGCAGCTTAGAGACGGGCCCTCTCGGGGAATTT. It encodes CASSLETGPLGEF.